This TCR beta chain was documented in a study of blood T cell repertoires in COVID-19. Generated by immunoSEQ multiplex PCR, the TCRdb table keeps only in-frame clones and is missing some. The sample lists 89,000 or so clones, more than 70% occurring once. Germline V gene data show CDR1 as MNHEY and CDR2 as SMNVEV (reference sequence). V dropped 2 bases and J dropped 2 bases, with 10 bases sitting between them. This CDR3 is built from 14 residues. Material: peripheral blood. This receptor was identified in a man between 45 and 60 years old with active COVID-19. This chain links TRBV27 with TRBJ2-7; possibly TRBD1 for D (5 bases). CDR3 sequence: CASSLDGATYEQYF. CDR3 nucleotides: TGTGCCAGCAGTTTAGATGGGGCTACCTACGAGCAGTACTTC.